This TCR beta chain was obtained from a study of beta chain features in type 1 diabetes. Across the study: All samples combined gave fewer than 110 million sorted cells for examination.

From germline, CDR1 is SGHVS and CDR2 FQNEAQ. The CDR3 is 16 amino acids. Trimming removed 4 bases at V and 2 bases at J, with 15 bases between. Comments on this clone: Its antigen is currently unknown.

The study reverse transcribed the entire isolated RNA, so it sequenced expressed TCRB transcripts. Sequencing of naive, central memory and regulatory T cell samples gave an average of roughly 3.5 million reads. Profiling relied on immunoSEQ multiplex PCR, and the TCRdb table lists in-frame clones only, not all of them. Among about 70,000 clones listed, approximately 50% were seen once. General study findings and limits: Among patients with Type 1 diabetes, TCRB CDR3s were moderately but significantly shorter in every one of the four CD4+ subsets. For type 1 diabetes patients, VDJ junctions showed fewer insertions and more deletions.

The sequenced material came from central memory CD4+ T cells from blood. The rearrangement links TRBV7-8 to TRBJ1-5; maybe TRBD1 (6 bases). The TCR was taken from a man aged 25-40 years with type 1 diabetes. CDR3 sequence reads: CASSSQGIIGNQPQHF. In nucleotides, the CDR3 is TGTGCCAGCAGCTCGCAGGGGATTATTGGCAATCAGCCCCAGCATTTT.